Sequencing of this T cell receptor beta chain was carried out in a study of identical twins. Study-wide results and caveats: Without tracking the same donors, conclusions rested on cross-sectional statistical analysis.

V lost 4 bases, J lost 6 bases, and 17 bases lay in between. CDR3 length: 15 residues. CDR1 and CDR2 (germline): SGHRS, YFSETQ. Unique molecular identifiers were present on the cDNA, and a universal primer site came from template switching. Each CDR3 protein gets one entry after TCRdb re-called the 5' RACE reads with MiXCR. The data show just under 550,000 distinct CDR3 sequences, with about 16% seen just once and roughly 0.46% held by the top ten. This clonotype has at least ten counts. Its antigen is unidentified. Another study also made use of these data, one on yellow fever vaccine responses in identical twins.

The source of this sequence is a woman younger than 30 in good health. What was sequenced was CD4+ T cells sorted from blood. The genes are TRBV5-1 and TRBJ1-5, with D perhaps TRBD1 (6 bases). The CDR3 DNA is TGCGCCAGCAGCCCGTCAGGGGAAAGGGGTCAGCCCCAGCATTTT. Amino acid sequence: CASSPSGERGQPQHF.